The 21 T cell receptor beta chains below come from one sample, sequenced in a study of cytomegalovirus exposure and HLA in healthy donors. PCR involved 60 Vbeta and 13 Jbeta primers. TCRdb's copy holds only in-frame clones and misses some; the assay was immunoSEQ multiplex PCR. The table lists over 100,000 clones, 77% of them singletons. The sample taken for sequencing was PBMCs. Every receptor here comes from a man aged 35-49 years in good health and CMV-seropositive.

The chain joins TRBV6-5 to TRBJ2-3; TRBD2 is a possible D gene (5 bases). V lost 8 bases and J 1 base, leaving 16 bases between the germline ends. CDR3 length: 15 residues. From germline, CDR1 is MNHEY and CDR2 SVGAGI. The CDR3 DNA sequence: TGTGCCAGCCAGTCACCCGGGATAGGCACAGATACGCAGTATTTT. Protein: CASQSPGIGTDTQYF.

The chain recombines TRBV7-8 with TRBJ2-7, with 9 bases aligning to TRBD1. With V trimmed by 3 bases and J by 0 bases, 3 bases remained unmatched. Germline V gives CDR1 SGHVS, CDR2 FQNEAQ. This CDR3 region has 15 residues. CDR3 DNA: TGTGCCAGCAGCTTGGGACAGGGCCCCTCCTACGAGCAGTACTTC. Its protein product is CASSLGQGPSYEQYF.

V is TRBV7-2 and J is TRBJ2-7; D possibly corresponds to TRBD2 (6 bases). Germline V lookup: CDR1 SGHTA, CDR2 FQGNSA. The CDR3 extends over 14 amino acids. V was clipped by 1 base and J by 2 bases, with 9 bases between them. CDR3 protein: CASSLGGVTYEQYF. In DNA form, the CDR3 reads TGTGCCAGCAGCTTAGGGGGGGTTACCTACGAGCAGTACTTC.

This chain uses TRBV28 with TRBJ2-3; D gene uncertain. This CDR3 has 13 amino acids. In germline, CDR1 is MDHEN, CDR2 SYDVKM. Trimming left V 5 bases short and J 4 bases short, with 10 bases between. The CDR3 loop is CASSAFVPDTQYF. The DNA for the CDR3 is TGTGCCAGCAGTGCGTTCGTGCCAGATACGCAGTATTTT. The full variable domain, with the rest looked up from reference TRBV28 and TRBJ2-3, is DVKVTQSSRYLVKRTGEKVFLECVQDMDHENMFWYRQDPGLGLRLIYFSYDVKMKEKGDIPEGYSVSREKKERFSLILESASTNQTSMYLCASSAFVPDTQYFGPGTRLTVL.

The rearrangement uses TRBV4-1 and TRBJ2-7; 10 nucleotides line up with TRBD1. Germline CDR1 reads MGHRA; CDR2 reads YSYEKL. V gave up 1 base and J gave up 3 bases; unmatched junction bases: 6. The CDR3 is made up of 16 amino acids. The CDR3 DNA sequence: TGCGCCAGCAGCCAAGGGCCGGGACAGGGGATCTACGAGCAGTACTTC. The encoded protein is CASSQGPGQGIYEQYF.

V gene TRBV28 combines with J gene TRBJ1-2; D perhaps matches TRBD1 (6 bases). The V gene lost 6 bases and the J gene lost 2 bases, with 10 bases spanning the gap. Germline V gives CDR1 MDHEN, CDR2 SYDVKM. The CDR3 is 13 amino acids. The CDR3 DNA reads TGTGCCAGCAGGTCCGGGACAAACTATGGCTACACCTTC. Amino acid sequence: CASRSGTNYGYTF.

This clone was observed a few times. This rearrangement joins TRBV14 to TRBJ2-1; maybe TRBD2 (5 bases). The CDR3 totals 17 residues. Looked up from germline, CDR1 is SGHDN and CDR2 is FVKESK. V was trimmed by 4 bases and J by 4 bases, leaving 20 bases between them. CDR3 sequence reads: CASSPRGKATWYNEQFF. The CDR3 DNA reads TGTGCCAGCAGCCCCCGGGGAAAAGCAACCTGGTACAATGAGCAGTTCTTC.

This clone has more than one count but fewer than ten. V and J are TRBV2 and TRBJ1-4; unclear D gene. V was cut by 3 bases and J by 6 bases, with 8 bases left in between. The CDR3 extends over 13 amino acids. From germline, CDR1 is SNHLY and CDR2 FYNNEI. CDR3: CASSDARDEKLFF. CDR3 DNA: TGTGCCAGCAGTGACGCCCGAGATGAAAAACTGTTTTTT.

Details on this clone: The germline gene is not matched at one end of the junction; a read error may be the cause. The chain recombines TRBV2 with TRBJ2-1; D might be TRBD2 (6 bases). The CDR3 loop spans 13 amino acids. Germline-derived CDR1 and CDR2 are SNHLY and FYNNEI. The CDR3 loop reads CAGSPGDNNEQFF. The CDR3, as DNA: TGTGCCGGCAGCCCGGGAGACAACAATGAGCAGTTCTTC.

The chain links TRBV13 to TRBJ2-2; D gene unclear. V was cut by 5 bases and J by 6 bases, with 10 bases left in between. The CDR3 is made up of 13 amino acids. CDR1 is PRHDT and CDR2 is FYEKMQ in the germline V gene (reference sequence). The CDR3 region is CASSPPSAGELFF. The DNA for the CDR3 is TGTGCCAGCAGCCCTCCGTCTGCCGGGGAGCTGTTTTTT.

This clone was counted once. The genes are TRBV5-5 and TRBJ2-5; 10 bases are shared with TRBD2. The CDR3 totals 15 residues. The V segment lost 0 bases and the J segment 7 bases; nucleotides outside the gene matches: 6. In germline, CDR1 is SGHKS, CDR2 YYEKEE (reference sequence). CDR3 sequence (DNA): TGTGCCAGCAGCTTGGAGCGGGGGGGCCGGGTGACCCAGTACTTC. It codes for CASSLERGGRVTQYF.

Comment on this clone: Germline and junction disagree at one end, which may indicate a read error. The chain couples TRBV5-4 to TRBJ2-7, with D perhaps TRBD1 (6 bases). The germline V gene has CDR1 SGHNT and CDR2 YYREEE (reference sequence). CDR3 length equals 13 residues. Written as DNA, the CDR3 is TGTGCCAGCAGCTTGGCAGGGGAGTACGGGCAGTACTTC. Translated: CASSLAGEYGQYF. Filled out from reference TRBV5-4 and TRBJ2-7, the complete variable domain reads ETGVTQSPTHLIKTRGQQVTLRCSSQSGHNTVSWYQQALGQGPQFIFQYYREEENGRGNFPPRFSGLQFPNYSSELNVNALELDDSALYLCASSLAGEYGQYFGPGTRLTVT.

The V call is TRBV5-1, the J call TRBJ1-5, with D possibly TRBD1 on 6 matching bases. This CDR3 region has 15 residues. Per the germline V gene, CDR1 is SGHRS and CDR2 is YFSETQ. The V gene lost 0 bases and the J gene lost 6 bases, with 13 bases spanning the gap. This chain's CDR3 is CASSLAGGAGQPQHF. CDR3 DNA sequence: TGCGCCAGCAGCTTGGCTGGGGGCGCAGGTCAGCCCCAGCATTTT.

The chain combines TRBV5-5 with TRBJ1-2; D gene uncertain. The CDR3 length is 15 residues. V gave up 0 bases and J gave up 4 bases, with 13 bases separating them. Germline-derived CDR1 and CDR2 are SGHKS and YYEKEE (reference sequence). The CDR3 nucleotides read TGTGCCAGCAGCTTGGCCGGGTCTGTTGGCTATGGCTACACCTTC. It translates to CASSLAGSVGYGYTF.

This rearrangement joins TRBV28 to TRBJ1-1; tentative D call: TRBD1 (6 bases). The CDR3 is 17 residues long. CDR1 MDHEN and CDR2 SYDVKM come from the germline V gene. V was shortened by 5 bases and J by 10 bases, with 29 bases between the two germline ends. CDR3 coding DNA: TGTGCCAGCAGTAGACCCCCCTCAGACAGGTTCCCGCGCTCAGCTTTCTTT. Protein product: CASSRPPSDRFPRSAFF.

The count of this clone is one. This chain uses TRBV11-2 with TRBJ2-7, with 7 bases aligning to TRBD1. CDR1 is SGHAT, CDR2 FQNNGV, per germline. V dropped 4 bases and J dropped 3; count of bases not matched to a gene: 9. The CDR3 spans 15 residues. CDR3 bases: TGTGCCAGCAGCTCATCCGGGACAGCTAACTACGAGCAGTACTTC. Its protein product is CASSSSGTANYEQYF.

The CDR3 DNA reads TGTGCCAGCAGTTTCCACAGGGTCCCTTTCTACGAGCAGTACTTC. It encodes CASSFHRVPFYEQYF. The chain has TRBV27 and TRBJ2-7; perhaps TRBD1 as D (6 bases). V gave up 3 bases and J gave up 3 bases, with 15 bases separating them. Germline V gene sequence: CDR1 MNHEY, CDR2 SMNVEV (reference sequence). CDR3 length: 15 amino acids.

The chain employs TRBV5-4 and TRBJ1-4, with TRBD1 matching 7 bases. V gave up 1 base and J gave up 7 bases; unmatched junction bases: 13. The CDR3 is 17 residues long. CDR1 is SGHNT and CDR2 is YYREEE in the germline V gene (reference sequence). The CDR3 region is CASSLNRGIGSGEKLFF. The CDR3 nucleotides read TGTGCCAGCAGCTTGAACAGGGGTATCGGGTCGGGTGAAAAACTGTTTTTT. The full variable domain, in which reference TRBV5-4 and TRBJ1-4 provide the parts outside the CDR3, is ETGVTQSPTHLIKTRGQQVTLRCSSQSGHNTVSWYQQALGQGPQFIFQYYREEENGRGNFPPRFSGLQFPNYSSELNVNALELDDSALYLCASSLNRGIGSGEKLFFGSGTQLSVL.

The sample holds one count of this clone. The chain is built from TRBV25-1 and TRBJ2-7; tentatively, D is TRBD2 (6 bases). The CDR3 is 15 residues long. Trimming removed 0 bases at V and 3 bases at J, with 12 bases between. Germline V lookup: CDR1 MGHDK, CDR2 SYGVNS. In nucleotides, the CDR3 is TGTGCCAGCAGTGAATACGGGACTGATGACTACGAGCAGTACTTC. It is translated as CASSEYGTDDYEQYF.

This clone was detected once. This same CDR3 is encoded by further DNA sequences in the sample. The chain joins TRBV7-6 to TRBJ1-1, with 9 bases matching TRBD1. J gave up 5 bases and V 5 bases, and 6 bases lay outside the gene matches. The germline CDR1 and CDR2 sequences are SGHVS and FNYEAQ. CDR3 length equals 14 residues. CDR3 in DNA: TGTGCCAGCAGCGTACAGGGGGCCCGGACTGAAGCTTTCTTT. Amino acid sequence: CASSVQGARTEAFF.

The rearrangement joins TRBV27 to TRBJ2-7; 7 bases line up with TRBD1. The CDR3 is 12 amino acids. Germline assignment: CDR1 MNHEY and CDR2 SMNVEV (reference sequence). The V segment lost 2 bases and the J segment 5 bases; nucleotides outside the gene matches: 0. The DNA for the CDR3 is TGTGCCAGCAGTTTAACAGGGGACGAGCAGTACTTC. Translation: CASSLTGDEQYF.